The 3 T cell receptor beta chains in this list originate from one sample, sequenced in a study of T cell responses to AZD1222 COVID-19 vaccine. The repertoire was sequenced with immunoSEQ multiplex PCR; TCRdb's copy has only in-frame clones and lacks some. The sample records around 86,000 clones, nearly 90% being singletons. The specimen comprised peripheral blood, sampled on day 0 of AZD1222 vaccination. All receptors derive from an adult in good health.

The chain links TRBV5-1 to TRBJ2-1; D not resolved. CDR3 length equals 15 residues. Between the trimmed V and J ends, which lost 0 bases and 2 bases, there was a span of 9 bases. Germline V gene lookup returns CDR1 SGHRS and CDR2 YFSETQ. CDR3 in DNA: TGCGCCAGCAGCTTGGATGGTGCGGCCTACAATGAGCAGTTCTTC. It codes for CASSLDGAAYNEQFF.

This chain links TRBV6-6 with TRBJ1-6; possibly TRBD1 for D (5 bases). Trimming shortened V by 6 bases and J by 0 bases, and 24 bases separated the two germline ends. This CDR3 is 20 amino acids long. Germline V CDR1 and CDR2: MNHNY, SVGAGI (reference sequence). The CDR3 region is CASSLTLVAGSSSYNSPLHF. The CDR3, as DNA: TGTGCCAGCAGCCTAACCCTCGTAGCAGGGTCGAGCTCCTATAATTCACCCCTCCACTTT.

V and J are TRBV14 and TRBJ2-5, with TRBD1 matching 7 bases. V lost 0 bases to trimming and J lost 4 bases; unmatched junction nucleotides: 8. The CDR3 spans 16 residues. Germline V CDR1 and CDR2: SGHDN, FVKESK. The CDR3 protein is CASSQEGDRVGETQYF. CDR3 sequence (DNA): TGTGCCAGCAGCCAAGAAGGAGACAGGGTGGGAGAGACCCAGTACTTC.